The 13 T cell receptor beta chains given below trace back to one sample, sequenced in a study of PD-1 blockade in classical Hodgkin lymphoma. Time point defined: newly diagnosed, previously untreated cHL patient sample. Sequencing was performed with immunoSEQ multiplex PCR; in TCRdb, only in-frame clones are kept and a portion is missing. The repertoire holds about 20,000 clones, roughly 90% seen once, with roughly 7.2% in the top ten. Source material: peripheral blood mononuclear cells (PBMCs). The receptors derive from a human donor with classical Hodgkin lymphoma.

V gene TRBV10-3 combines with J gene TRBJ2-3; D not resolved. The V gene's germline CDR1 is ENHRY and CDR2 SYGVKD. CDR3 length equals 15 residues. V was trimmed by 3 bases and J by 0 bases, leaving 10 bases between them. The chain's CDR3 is CAISDQRKSTDTQYF. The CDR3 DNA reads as TGTGCCATCAGTGATCAACGGAAAAGCACAGATACGCAGTATTTT.

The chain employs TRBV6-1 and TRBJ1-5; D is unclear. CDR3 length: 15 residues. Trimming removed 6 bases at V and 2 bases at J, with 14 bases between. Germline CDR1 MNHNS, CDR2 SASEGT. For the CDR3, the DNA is TGTGCCAGCAGAAGCCCCTCATCTGGCAATCAGCCCCAGCATTTT. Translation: CASRSPSSGNQPQHF.

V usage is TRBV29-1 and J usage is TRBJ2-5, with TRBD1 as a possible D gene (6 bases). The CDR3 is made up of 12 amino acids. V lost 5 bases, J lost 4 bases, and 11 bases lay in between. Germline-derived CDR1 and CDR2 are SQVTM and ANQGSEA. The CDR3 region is CSVQGSAETQYF. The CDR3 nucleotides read TGCAGCGTTCAGGGGTCGGCAGAGACCCAGTACTTC.

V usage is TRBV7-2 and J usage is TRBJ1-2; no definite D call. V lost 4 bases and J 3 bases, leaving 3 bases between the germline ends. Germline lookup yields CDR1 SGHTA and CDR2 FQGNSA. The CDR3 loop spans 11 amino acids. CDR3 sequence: CASSSYYGYTF. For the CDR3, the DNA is TGTGCCAGCAGCTCCTACTATGGCTACACCTTC. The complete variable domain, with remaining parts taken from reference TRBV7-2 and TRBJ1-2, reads GAGVSQSPSNKVTEKGKDVELRCDPISGHTALYWYRQSLGQGLEFLIYFQGNSAPDKSGLPSDRFSAERTGGSVSTLTIQRTQQEDSAVYLCASSSYYGYTFGSGTRLTVV.

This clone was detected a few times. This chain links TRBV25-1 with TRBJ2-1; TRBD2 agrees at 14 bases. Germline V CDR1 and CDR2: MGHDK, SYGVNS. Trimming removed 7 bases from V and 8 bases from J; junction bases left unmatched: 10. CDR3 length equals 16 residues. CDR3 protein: CASTERTSGRYDEQFF. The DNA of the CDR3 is TGTGCCAGCACCGAAAGGACTAGCGGGAGGTACGATGAGCAGTTCTTC. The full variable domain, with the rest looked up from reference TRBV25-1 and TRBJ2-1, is EADIYQTPRYLVIGTGKKITLECSQTMGHDKMYWYQQDPGMELHLIHYSYGVNSTEKGDLSSESTVSRIRTEHFPLTLESARPSHTSQYLCASTERTSGRYDEQFFGPGTRLTVL.

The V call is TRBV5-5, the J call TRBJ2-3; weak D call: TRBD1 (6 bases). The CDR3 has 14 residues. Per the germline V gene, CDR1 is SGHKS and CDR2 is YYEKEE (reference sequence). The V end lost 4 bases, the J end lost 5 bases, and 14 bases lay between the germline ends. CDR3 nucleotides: TGTGCCAGCAGCCCGGCAGGGGCCAAAGATACGCAGTATTTT. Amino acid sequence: CASSPAGAKDTQYF.

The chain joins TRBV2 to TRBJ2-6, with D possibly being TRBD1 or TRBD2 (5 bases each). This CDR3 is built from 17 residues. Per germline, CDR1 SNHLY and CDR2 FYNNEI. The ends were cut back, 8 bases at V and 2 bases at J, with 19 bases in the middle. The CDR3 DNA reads TGTGCCAGCCGGGGCCAGCAGCGGCGCACTGGGGCCAACGTCCTGACTTTC. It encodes CASRGQQRRTGANVLTF.

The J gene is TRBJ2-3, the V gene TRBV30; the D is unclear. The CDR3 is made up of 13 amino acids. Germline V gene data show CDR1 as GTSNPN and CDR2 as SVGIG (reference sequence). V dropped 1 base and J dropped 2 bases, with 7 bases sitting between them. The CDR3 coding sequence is TGTGCCTGGAGTGGCACAAACACAGATACGCAGTATTTT. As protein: CAWSGTNTDTQYF.

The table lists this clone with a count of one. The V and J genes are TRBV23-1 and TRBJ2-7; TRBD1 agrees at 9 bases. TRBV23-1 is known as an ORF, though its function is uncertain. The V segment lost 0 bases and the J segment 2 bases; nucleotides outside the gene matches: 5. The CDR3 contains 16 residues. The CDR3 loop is CASSQSGGTGPYEQYF. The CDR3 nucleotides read TGCGCCAGCAGTCAATCTGGCGGGACAGGGCCCTACGAGCAGTACTTC.

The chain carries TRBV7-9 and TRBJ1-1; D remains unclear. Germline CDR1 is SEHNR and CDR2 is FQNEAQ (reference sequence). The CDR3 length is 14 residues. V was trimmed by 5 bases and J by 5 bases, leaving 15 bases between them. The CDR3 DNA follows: TGTGCCAGCAGCCTGACCTCCCCCGGAACTGAAGCTTTCTTT. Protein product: CASSLTSPGTEAFF.

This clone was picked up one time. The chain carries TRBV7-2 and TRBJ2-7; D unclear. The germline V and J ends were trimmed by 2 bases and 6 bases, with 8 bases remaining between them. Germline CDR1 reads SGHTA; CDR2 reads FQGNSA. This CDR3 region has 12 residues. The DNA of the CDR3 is TGTGCCAGCAGCTTAAGGGAAAGCGAGCAGTACTTC. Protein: CASSLRESEQYF.

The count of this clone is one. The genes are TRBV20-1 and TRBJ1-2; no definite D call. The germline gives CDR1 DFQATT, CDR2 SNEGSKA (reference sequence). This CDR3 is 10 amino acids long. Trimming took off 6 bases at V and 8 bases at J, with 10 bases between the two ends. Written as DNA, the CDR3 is TGCAGTGCCCCCCTGGAGGGCTACACCTTC. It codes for CSAPLEGYTF.

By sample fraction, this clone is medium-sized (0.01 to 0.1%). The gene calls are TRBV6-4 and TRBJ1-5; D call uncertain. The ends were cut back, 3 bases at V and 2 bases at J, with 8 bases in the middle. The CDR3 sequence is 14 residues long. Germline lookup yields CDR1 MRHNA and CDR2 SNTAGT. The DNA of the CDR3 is TGTGCCAGCAGTGAAGGGTCGGGCAATCAGCCCCAGCATTTT. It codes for CASSEGSGNQPQHF.